Listed below are T cell receptor beta chains from one sample, sequenced in a study of blood T cell repertoires in COVID-19. Profiled with immunoSEQ multiplex PCR; TCRdb holds only in-frame clones, not every one. The data hold 200,000 to 250,000 clones, with 65% to 85% observed a single time. Sequenced: peripheral blood. Every receptor here comes from a woman aged 80 or older with acute or convalescent COVID-19. The CDR3 runs from the conserved cysteine through the conserved F or W. Each record gives: clone size, D gene, J gene, V gene, CDR3 protein, CDR3 DNA. The D gene is left open where the match is weak. Not every row has a clone size; where given, it reads once, few, many or a size class.

>NA|NA|TRBJ1-3|TRBV11-3
CASSLDLFGDSGNTIYF
TGTGCCAGCAGCTTAGATCTTTTCGGGGACTCTGGAAACACCATATATTTT
>NA|TRBD2|TRBJ2-1|TRBV7-8
CAIVKGRALLYDEQFF
TGTGCCATCGTAAAGGGGAGGGCTTTGTTGTACGATGAGCAGTTCTTC
>NA|TRBD1|TRBJ1-2|TRBV7-9
CASLGTGSFGYTF
TGTGCCAGCCTCGGGACAGGCTCATTTGGCTACACCTTC
>NA|NA|TRBJ2-1|TRBV7-3
CASSHITGFSSYNEQFF
TGTGCCAGCAGCCATATAACAGGGTTTAGTTCCTACAATGAGCAGTTCTTC
>NA|NA|TRBJ2-5|TRBV7-3
CASAYNGGQETQYF
TGTGCCAGCGCTTATAACGGGGGACAAGAGACCCAGTACTTC
>NA|NA|TRBJ1-5|TRBV10-3
CAISLQERSNQPQHF
TGTGCCATCAGCCTTCAGGAACGGAGCAATCAGCCCCAGCATTTT
>NA|TRBD1|TRBJ1-2|TRBV2
CASNRGYGYTF
TGTGCCAGCAACAGGGGATATGGCTACACCTTC
>few|NA|TRBJ1-1|TRBV11-3
CASSFNGNTEAFF
TGTGCCAGCAGCTTTAACGGGAACACTGAAGCTTTCTTT
>NA|TRBD1|TRBJ2-7|TRBV6-6
CASSSHPGQGTYEQYF
TGTGCCAGCAGTTCTCACCCGGGACAGGGAACCTACGAGCAGTACTTC
>NA|TRBD2|TRBJ2-3|TRBV19
CASSILPSGHGTDTQYF
TGTGCCAGTAGTATCCTCCCTAGCGGACACGGCACAGATACGCAGTATTTT
>NA|TRBD1|TRBJ2-5|TRBV29-1
CSAGTAKETQYF
TGCAGCGCCGGGACAGCCAAAGAGACCCAGTACTTC
>NA|TRBD2|TRBJ2-1|TRBV28
CASSLGLAGGDNEQFF
TGTGCCAGCAGCCTGGGACTAGCGGGAGGGGACAATGAGCAGTTCTTC
>NA|TRBD1|TRBJ2-7|TRBV5-5
CASSYRDRASYEQYF
TGTGCCAGCAGCTACCGGGACAGGGCGTCCTACGAGCAGTACTTC
>NA|TRBD2|TRBJ2-7|TRBV27
CASSLTSGRDEQYF
TGTGCCAGCAGTTTAACTAGCGGGAGAGACGAGCAGTACTTC
>NA|NA|TRBJ2-7|TRBV5-3
CARSPSPAGTNDSYEQYF
TGTGCCAGAAGCCCATCACCTGCCGGGACAAACGATTCCTACGAGCAGTACTTC
>NA|TRBD2|TRBJ2-7|TRBV6-5
CASRETSGGFVQYF
TGTGCCAGCAGGGAGACTAGCGGGGGGTTTGTGCAGTACTTC
>NA|NA|TRBJ2-6|TRBV7-2
CASLFSGANVLTF
TGTGCCAGCCTTTTCTCTGGGGCCAACGTCCTGACTTTC
>NA|NA|TRBJ2-1|TRBV30
CAWSVGGNSYNEQFF
TGTGCCTGGAGTGTAGGCGGGAACTCCTACAATGAGCAGTTCTTC
>NA|NA|TRBJ1-1|TRBV18
CASSPQPGNTEAFF
TGTGCCAGCTCACCACAACCGGGGAACACTGAAGCTTTCTTT
>few|TRBD1|TRBJ1-4|TRBV7-6
CASSLLGQGAREKLFF
TGTGCCAGCAGCCTACTGGGACAGGGCGCACGGGAAAAACTGTTTTTT
>NA|NA|TRBJ2-2|TRBV5-4
CASSLGQFRTGELFF
TGTGCCAGCAGCTTGGGACAGTTCAGAACGGGGGAGCTGTTTTTT
>NA|TRBD1|TRBJ1-1|TRBV6-5
CASSDRGPGYTEAFF
TGTGCCAGCAGCGACAGGGGCCCAGGTTACACTGAAGCTTTCTTT
>few|NA|TRBJ2-2|TRBV6-5
CASTRDTLNTGELFF
TGTGCCAGTACCAGAGACACACTTAACACCGGGGAGCTGTTTTTT
>once|NA|TRBJ1-1|TRBV13
CASSLGWAVNTEAFF
TGTGCCAGCAGCTTAGGGTGGGCAGTGAACACTGAAGCTTTCTTT
>NA|NA|TRBJ1-1|TRBV30
CAWSVSGFTEAFF
TGTGCCTGGAGTGTTTCGGGGTTCACTGAAGCTTTCTTT
>NA|NA|TRBJ1-4|TRBV2
CASSPGHRNEKLFF
TGTGCCAGCAGCCCGGGACACAGAAATGAAAAACTGTTTTTT
>NA|NA|TRBJ1-1|TRBV5-8
CASSLVAGFRTEAFF
TGTGCCAGCAGCTTGGTTGCGGGATTTAGAACTGAAGCTTTCTTT
>NA|TRBD2|TRBJ2-7|TRBV4-1
CASSPGLAVSYEQYF
TGCGCCAGCAGCCCGGGACTAGCGGTATCCTACGAGCAGTACTTC
>NA|TRBD1|TRBJ1-6|TRBV7-8
CASSFGQGGDSPLHF
TGTGCCAGCAGCTTCGGACAGGGGGGCGATTCACCCCTCCACTTT
>NA|NA|TRBJ1-5|TRBV5-5
CASSLAAGEGNQPQHF
TGTGCCAGCAGCTTGGCCGCAGGGGAAGGCAATCAGCCCCAGCATTTT
>NA|TRBD1|TRBJ1-5|TRBV18
CASSPNFLTGTGQPQHF
TGTGCCAGCTCACCTAATTTTTTGACAGGGACTGGACAGCCCCAGCATTTT
>NA|NA|TRBJ1-2|TRBV7-9
CASSLTWTDGYTF
TGTGCCAGCAGCTTAACATGGACAGATGGCTACACCTTC
>NA|TRBD2|TRBJ2-3|TRBV15
CATSRVAGTDTQYF
TGTGCCACCAGTAGGGTAGCGGGAACAGATACGCAGTATTTT
>NA|NA|TRBJ2-7|TRBV30
CAWIISGGGASYEQYF
TGTGCCTGGATCATCTCAGGCGGCGGGGCATCCTACGAGCAGTACTTC
>NA|TRBD1|TRBJ1-2|TRBV12-3/TRBV12-4
CASSLEQGNGYTF
TGTGCCAGCAGTTTAGAACAGGGGAACGGCTACACCTTC
>once|TRBD1|TRBJ2-3|TRBV11-3
CASSPRQGESTDTQYF
TGTGCCAGCAGCCCCCGGCAGGGGGAAAGCACAGATACGCAGTATTTT
>few|NA|TRBJ1-5|TRBV10-3
CAISETRPGDQPQHF
TGTGCCATCAGTGAGACCAGGCCAGGGGATCAGCCCCAGCATTTT
>few|TRBD1|TRBJ1-5|TRBV2
CASRTGGWQPQHF
TGTGCCAGCAGGACAGGGGGATGGCAGCCCCAGCATTTT
>few|NA|TRBJ1-1|TRBV5-8
CASSPGGANTEAFF
TGTGCCAGCAGCCCCGGGGGAGCTAACACTGAAGCTTTCTTT
>NA|NA|TRBJ1-6|TRBV27
CASSFRTENSPLHF
TGTGCCAGCAGTTTCCGGACAGAGAATTCACCCCTCCACTTT
>once|TRBD1|TRBJ1-2|TRBV19
CASSIAGQGWRGYTF
TGTGCCAGTAGTATAGCTGGACAGGGTTGGAGGGGCTACACCTTC
>NA|NA|TRBJ1-4|TRBV4-3
CASSPRGTNEKLFF
TGCGCCAGCAGCCCGAGGGGGACTAATGAAAAACTGTTTTTT
>NA|NA|TRBJ1-1|TRBV6-2/TRBV6-3
CASSQLSNTEAFF
TGTGCCAGCAGCCAATTATCGAACACTGAAGCTTTCTTT
>NA|TRBD2|TRBJ2-3|TRBV7-9
CASSLDGGANTDTQYF
TGTGCCAGCAGCTTGGACGGGGGGGCGAACACAGATACGCAGTATTTT
>NA|NA|TRBJ1-1|TRBV6-4
CASSEGWGNTEAFF
TGTGCCAGCAGTGAGGGATGGGGCAACACTGAAGCTTTCTTT
>NA|NA|TRBJ1-5|TRBV30
CAWRQGGNQPQHF
TGTGCCTGGAGACAGGGAGGCAATCAGCCCCAGCATTTT
>once|NA|TRBJ2-5|TRBV11-3
CASSLGGDPQETQYF
TGTGCCAGCAGCTTAGGCGGGGATCCCCAGGAGACCCAGTACTTC
>NA|TRBD2|TRBJ2-3|TRBV11-3
CASSFGLAGAEDTQYF
TGTGCCAGCAGCTTCGGACTAGCGGGGGCGGAAGATACGCAGTATTTT
>once|TRBD1|TRBJ1-2|TRBV19
CASSMGQGGYGYTF
TGTGCCAGTAGTATGGGACAGGGGGGCTATGGCTACACCTTC
>once|NA|TRBJ1-5|TRBV28
CASTFGGGSNQPQHF
TGTGCCAGTACCTTTGGGGGGGGTAGCAATCAGCCCCAGCATTTT
>NA|TRBD2|TRBJ2-3|TRBV7-6
CASSPAGAPHTDTQYF
TGTGCCAGCAGCCCAGCGGGAGCCCCCCACACAGATACGCAGTATTTT
>NA|NA|TRBJ2-5|TRBV7-2
CASSPGGGVGETQYF
TGTGCCAGCAGCCCTGGAGGGGGGGTTGGAGAGACCCAGTACTTC
>NA|NA|TRBJ1-4|TRBV18
CASSPAHGEYEKLFF
TGTGCCAGCTCACCAGCCCACGGGGAATATGAAAAACTGTTTTTT
>once|NA|TRBJ1-1|TRBV6-6
CASSRTGAQAEAFF
TGTGCCAGCAGTCGCACAGGAGCACAAGCTGAAGCTTTCTTT
>NA|NA|TRBJ1-1|TRBV24-1
CATRSLGGEAFF
TGTGCCACACGGAGCTTGGGAGGTGAAGCTTTCTTT
>NA|NA|TRBJ1-6|TRBV5-8
CASSLVSSLHF
TGTGCCAGCAGCTTGGTCAGTTCCCTCCACTTT
>NA|TRBD1|TRBJ2-3|TRBV6-6
CASRSTGGTDTQYF
TGTGCCAGCAGGTCTACAGGGGGCACAGATACGCAGTATTTT
>NA|NA|TRBJ2-7|TRBV3-1/TRBV3-2
CASSHAGRSSYEQYF
TGTGCCAGCAGCCACGCAGGGCGAAGCTCCTACGAGCAGTACTTC
>NA|TRBD1|TRBJ1-2|TRBV5-6
CASSLLTGVGYGYTF
TGTGCCAGCAGCTTGTTGACAGGGGTAGGGTATGGCTACACCTTC